These 18 T cell receptor beta chains came from one sample sequenced in a study of OX40 agonist ivuxolimab in advanced cancers. Profiling relied on immunoSEQ multiplex PCR, and the TCRdb table lists in-frame clones only, not all of them. The data hold more than 75,000 clones, with 80% to 90% observed a single time. Specimen: CD4+ or CD8+ T cells sorted from blood, collected in a trial of the OX40 agonist ivuxolimab. Receptors originate from an adult with an advanced solid tumor such as melanoma, head and neck, liver or kidney cancer.

The rearrangement links TRBV11-2 to TRBJ2-5, with 7 bases lining up with TRBD2. This CDR3 has 17 amino acids. V was pared by 1 base and J by 2 bases, with 10 bases of the junction left unmatched. Looked up from germline, CDR1 is SGHAT and CDR2 is FQNNGV. In DNA form, the CDR3 reads TGTGCCAGCAGCTTAGTGGGGGGTTCGGGAGGACAAGAGACCCAGTACTTC. This gives the protein CASSLVGGSGGQETQYF.

This sequence joins TRBV28 and TRBJ2-3; no clear D gene. Germline V gives CDR1 MDHEN, CDR2 SYDVKM. The CDR3 is 16 residues long. V was trimmed by 3 bases and J by 2 bases, leaving 15 bases between them. CDR3 sequence reads: CASSFLGNRVTDTQYF. The DNA for the CDR3 is TGTGCCAGCAGTTTTTTGGGGAATAGGGTCACAGATACGCAGTATTTT.

This sequence joins TRBV5-1 and TRBJ2-3, with 8 bases identical to TRBD2. Germline values: CDR1 SGHRS, CDR2 YFSETQ. The length of the CDR3 is 15 residues. The J segment lost 4 bases and the V segment lost 3 bases, leaving 7 bases of the junction unmatched. The chain's CDR3 is CASSWGTRGADTQYF. CDR3 DNA sequence: TGCGCCAGCAGCTGGGGGACTAGAGGTGCAGATACGCAGTATTTT.

Only one count was recorded for this clone. V gene TRBV5-5 combines with J gene TRBJ1-2; 7 bases are shared with TRBD1. Germline-derived CDR1 and CDR2 are SGHKS and YYEKEE (reference sequence). This CDR3 has 16 amino acids. V shed 3 bases and J 0 bases; nucleotides not matched to a gene: 8. DNA for the CDR3: TGTGCCAGCAGCTCGAAGGGGACAGCAGCTAACTATGGCTACACCTTC. Translation gives CASSSKGTAANYGYTF.

This chain links TRBV7-9 with TRBJ1-5; D is unresolved. In germline, CDR1 is SEHNR, CDR2 FQNEAQ (reference sequence). The CDR3 length is 15 residues. Trimming removed 5 bases at V and 0 bases at J, with 11 bases between. The DNA for the CDR3 is TGTGCCAGCAGCCCCGACTGGATTAGCAATCAGCCCCAGCATTTT. Its protein product is CASSPDWISNQPQHF.

V usage is TRBV28 and J usage is TRBJ2-6; D not resolved. Germline lookup yields CDR1 MDHEN and CDR2 SYDVKM. V was clipped by 8 bases and J by 0 bases, with 14 bases between them. The CDR3 spans 16 residues. CDR3 bases: TGTGCCAGCGGTTCACGGGCCCTCTCTGGGGCCAACGTCCTGACTTTC. Protein: CASGSRALSGANVLTF.

The V and J genes are TRBV4-3 and TRBJ1-2; 12 bases align to TRBD1. Germline CDR1 and CDR2: LGHNA and YSLEER. The CDR3 extends over 15 amino acids. The V and J ends lost 0 bases and 9 bases, in that order; junction bases with no gene match: 5. CDR3 loop: CASSQEPGQGASYTF. CDR3 coding DNA: TGCGCCAGCAGCCAAGAGCCGGGACAGGGGGCGAGCTACACCTTC.

V gene TRBV6-6 combines with J gene TRBJ1-6; the match to TRBD1 covers 11 bases. Germline CDR1 is MNHNY and CDR2 is SVGAGI (reference sequence). The CDR3 loop spans 16 amino acids. Trimming at V came to 4 bases and at J to 7 bases, leaving 6 bases not matched to a gene. The CDR3 coding sequence is TGTGCCAGCAGTTCCGGGACAGGGGGTGGGAATTCACCCCTCCACTTT. Protein sequence: CASSSGTGGGNSPLHF.

The chain carries TRBV28 and TRBJ2-1; TRBD2 is a possible D gene (5 bases). Germline V gene data show CDR1 as MDHEN and CDR2 as SYDVKM. Between the trimmed V and J ends, which lost 3 bases and 0 bases, there was a span of 12 bases. The CDR3 covers 16 residues. In nucleotides, the CDR3 is TGTGCCAGCAGTTTTAGGGCGGGCATCTCCTACAATGAGCAGTTCTTC. This codes for CASSFRAGISYNEQFF.

The genes are TRBV4-3 and TRBJ1-3; no clear D. V lost 0 bases and J lost 0, with 12 bases in between. This CDR3 has 17 residues. Germline V gives CDR1 LGHNA, CDR2 YSLEER. The DNA of the CDR3 is TGCGCCAGCAGCCAAGATATGCCCAGCAACTCTGGAAACACCATATATTTT. Amino acids: CASSQDMPSNSGNTIYF.

This chain joins TRBV29-1 and TRBJ2-5; 7 bases map to TRBD1. Germline V CDR1 and CDR2: SQVTM, ANQGSEA. V gave up 7 bases and J gave up 3 bases; unmatched junction bases: 5. This CDR3 is 12 amino acids long. The CDR3 sequence is CSATTGEETQYF. CDR3 DNA sequence: TGCAGCGCTACTACAGGGGAAGAGACCCAGTACTTC.

This clone has just one count. The chain carries TRBV7-2 and TRBJ2-1, with 8 positions matching TRBD2. The CDR3 runs 16 residues. J gave up 6 bases and V 1 base, and 8 bases lay outside the gene matches. Germline V gene data show CDR1 as SGHTA and CDR2 as FQGNSA. The CDR3 DNA sequence: TGTGCCAGCAGCTTAGTCGGCGGGGGGCTGATCAATGAGCAGTTCTTC. Its protein product is CASSLVGGGLINEQFF. Based on the CDR3 plus reference TRBV7-2 and TRBJ2-1, the full variable domain is GAGVSQSPSNKVTEKGKDVELRCDPISGHTALYWYRQSLGQGLEFLIYFQGNSAPDKSGLPSDRFSAERTGGSVSTLTIQRTQQEDSAVYLCASSLVGGGLINEQFFGPGTRLTVL.

The chain links TRBV30 to TRBJ2-7; 10 bases line up with TRBD1. V lost 0 bases and J lost 5; bases outside the gene matches: 7. This CDR3 comprises 15 residues. In germline, CDR1 is GTSNPN, CDR2 SVGIG (reference sequence). CDR3 region: CAWSVPGQGMDEQYF. CDR3 bases: TGTGCCTGGAGTGTCCCGGGACAGGGGATGGACGAGCAGTACTTC.

The chain couples TRBV5-4 to TRBJ1-2, with 9 bases identical to TRBD1. Per the germline V gene, CDR1 is SGHNT and CDR2 is YYREEE (reference sequence). This CDR3 spans 14 amino acids. V trimming: 5 bases; J trimming: 4 bases; junction bases outside the gene matches: 6. This CDR3 reads CASRVDRGTYGYTF. The CDR3 DNA follows: TGTGCCAGCAGGGTTGACAGGGGGACCTATGGCTACACCTTC.

A few counts support this clone. The chain employs TRBV7-7 and TRBJ1-2, with 10 bases that match TRBD1. CDR1 and CDR2 from the germline V gene are SSHAT and FNYEAQ (reference sequence). The V segment lost 7 bases and the J segment 6 bases; nucleotides outside the gene matches: 8. This CDR3 has 14 amino acids. CDR3 nucleotide sequence: TGTGCCAGCACCAGTCCCGGGACAGGGGATGGCTACACCTTC. Translating gives CASTSPGTGDGYTF.

CDR3 loop: CASSTLRTGSSTEAFF. The CDR3 coding sequence is TGTGCCAGTAGTACCCTAAGGACAGGGAGTAGCACTGAAGCTTTCTTT. The rearrangement joins TRBV19 to TRBJ1-1; 8 bases map to TRBD1. CDR3 length: 16 residues. CDR1 is LNHDA and CDR2 is SQIVND in the germline V gene (reference sequence). V shed 4 bases, J shed 4 bases, and the junction held 11 bases outside the gene matches.

V usage is TRBV28 and J usage is TRBJ2-7; TRBD1 matches 9 bases. The CDR3 has 17 amino acids. Germline loops: CDR1 MDHEN, CDR2 SYDVKM. The V gene end was trimmed by 8 bases and the J gene end by 0 bases; junction bases not matched to a gene: 14. The CDR3 reads CASRGQGLTISSYEQYV. CDR3 DNA: TGTGCCAGCCGGGGACAGGGCCTTACGATAAGCTCCTACGAGCAGTACGTC.

This clone was seen only once. The CDR3 region is CASSSPGLAGSTDTQYF. CDR3 nucleotides: TGTGCCAGCAGCTCTCCAGGACTAGCGGGTAGCACAGATACGCAGTATTTT. The rearrangement joins TRBV28 to TRBJ2-3; 11 nucleotides line up with TRBD2. Germline CDR1 is MDHEN and CDR2 is SYDVKM. There are 17 residues in the CDR3. V shed 6 bases and J 0 bases; nucleotides not matched to a gene: 8.